The present T cell receptor (beta chain) was sequenced within a study of T cell responses to AZD1222 COVID-19 vaccine. Overall study findings and caveats: White British people made up most donors, females outnumbered males, and clonal diversity was possibly underestimated.

Assay: immunoSEQ multiplex PCR; the TCRdb copy retains only in-frame clones and omits some. The data hold around 140,000 clones, with approximately 85% observed a single time. With respect to this clone: The antigen is not known.

The CDR3 consists of 15 residues. The germline CDR1 and CDR2 sequences are KGHSH and LQKENI. Losses at the gene ends were 3 bases for V and 2 bases for J; bases not matched to a gene: 0. The chain carries TRBV18 and TRBJ2-7; 14 positions agree with TRBD2. The sequence was obtained from an adult in good health. The source material was peripheral blood, sampled on day 0 of AZD1222 vaccination. The CDR3 sequence: CASSPGLAGAYEQYF. In DNA, the CDR3 is TGTGCCAGCTCACCGGGACTAGCGGGGGCCTACGAGCAGTACTTC.